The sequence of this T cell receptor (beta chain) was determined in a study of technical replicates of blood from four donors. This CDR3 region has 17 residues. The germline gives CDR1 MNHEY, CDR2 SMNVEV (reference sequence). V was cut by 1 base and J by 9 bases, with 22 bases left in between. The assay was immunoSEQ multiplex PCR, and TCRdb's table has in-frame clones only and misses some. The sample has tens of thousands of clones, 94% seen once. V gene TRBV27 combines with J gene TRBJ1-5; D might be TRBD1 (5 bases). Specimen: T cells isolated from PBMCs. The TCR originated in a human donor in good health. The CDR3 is CASSLLTAGGKSWPQHF. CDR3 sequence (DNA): TGTGCCAGCAGTTTATTAACCGCCGGGGGAAAATCGTGGCCCCAGCATTTT.